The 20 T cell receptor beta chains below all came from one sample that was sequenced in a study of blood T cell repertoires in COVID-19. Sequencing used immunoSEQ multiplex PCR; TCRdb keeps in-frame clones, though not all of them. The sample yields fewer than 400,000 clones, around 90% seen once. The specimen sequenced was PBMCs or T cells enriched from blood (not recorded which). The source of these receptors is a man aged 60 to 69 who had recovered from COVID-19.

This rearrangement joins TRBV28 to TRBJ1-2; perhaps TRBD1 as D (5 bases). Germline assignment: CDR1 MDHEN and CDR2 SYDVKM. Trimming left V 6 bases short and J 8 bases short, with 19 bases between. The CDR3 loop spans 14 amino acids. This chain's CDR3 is CASRRTGGVGGYTF. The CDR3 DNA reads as TGTGCCAGCAGGCGCACAGGCGGGGTGGGCGGCTACACCTTC.

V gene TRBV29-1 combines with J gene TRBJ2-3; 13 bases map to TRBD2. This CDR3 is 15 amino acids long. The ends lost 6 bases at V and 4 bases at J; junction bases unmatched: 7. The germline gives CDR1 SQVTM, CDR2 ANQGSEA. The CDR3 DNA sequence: TGCAGCGTGGCGGGGACTAGCGGGAATTCAGATACGCAGTATTTT. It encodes CSVAGTSGNSDTQYF.

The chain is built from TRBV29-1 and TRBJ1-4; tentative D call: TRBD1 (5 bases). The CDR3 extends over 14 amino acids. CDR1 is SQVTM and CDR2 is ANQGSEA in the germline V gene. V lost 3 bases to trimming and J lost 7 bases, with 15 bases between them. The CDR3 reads CSVDIRDLGEKLFF. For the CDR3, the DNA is TGCAGCGTTGATATCAGGGACTTAGGTGAAAAACTGTTTTTT.

CDR3 DNA: TGTGCCAGCAGTTACAAGCCGGGCTCCTACAATGAGCAGTTCTTC. It specifies CASSYKPGSYNEQFF. This chain joins TRBV6-2 or TRBV6-3 and TRBJ2-1, with D uncertain. V was pared by 2 bases and J by 0 bases, with 8 bases between. The CDR3 sequence is 15 residues long. CDR1 is MNHEY and CDR2 is SVGEGT in the germline V gene.

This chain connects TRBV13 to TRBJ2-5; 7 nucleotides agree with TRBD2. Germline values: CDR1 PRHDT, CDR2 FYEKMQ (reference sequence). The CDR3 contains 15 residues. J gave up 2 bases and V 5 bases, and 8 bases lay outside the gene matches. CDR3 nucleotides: TGTGCCAGCAGCCCCACGGGAGCGGGACAAGAGACCCAGTACTTC. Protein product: CASSPTGAGQETQYF.

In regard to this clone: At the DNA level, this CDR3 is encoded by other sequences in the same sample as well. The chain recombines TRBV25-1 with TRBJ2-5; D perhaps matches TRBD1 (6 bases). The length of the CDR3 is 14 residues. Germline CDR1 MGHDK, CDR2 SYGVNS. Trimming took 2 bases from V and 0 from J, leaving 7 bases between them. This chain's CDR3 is CASSENRDQETQYF. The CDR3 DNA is TGTGCCAGCAGTGAAAACAGGGACCAAGAGACCCAGTACTTC.

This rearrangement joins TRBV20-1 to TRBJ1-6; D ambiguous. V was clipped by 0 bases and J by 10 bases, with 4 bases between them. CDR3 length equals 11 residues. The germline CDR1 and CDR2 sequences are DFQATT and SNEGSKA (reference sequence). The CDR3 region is CSARDVSPLHF. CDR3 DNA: TGCAGTGCTAGAGATGTATCACCCCTCCACTTT.

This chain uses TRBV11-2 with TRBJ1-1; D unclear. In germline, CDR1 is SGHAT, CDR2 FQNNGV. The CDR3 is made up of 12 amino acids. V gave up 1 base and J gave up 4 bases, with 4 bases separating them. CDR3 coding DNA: TGTGCCAGCAGCTTAGGGGCCACTGAAGCTTTCTTT. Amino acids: CASSLGATEAFF.

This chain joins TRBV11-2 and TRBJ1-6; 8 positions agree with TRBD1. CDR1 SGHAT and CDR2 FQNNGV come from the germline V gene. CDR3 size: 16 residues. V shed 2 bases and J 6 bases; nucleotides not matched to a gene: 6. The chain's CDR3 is CASSLQPGQANSPLHF. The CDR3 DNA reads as TGTGCCAGCAGCTTACAACCGGGACAGGCTAATTCACCCCTCCACTTT.

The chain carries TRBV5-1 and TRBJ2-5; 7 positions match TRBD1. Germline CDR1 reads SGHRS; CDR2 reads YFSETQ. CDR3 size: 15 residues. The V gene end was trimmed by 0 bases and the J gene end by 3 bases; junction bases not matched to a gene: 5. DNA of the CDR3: TGCGCCAGCAGCTTGGGGAAGGGGGCCGAAGAGACCCAGTACTTC. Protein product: CASSLGKGAEETQYF.

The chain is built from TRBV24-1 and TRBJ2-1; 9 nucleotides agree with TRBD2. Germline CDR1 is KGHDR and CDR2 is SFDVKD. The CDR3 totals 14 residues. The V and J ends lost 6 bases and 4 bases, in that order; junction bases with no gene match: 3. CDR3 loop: CATSSGRFYNEQFF. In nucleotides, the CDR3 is TGTGCCACCAGTAGCGGGAGGTTTTACAATGAGCAGTTCTTC.

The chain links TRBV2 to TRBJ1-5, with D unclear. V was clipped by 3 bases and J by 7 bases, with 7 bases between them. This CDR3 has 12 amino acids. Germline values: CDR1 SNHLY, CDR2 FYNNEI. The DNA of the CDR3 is TGTGCCAGCAGTGAGTACCAGCAGCCCCAGCATTTT. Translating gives CASSEYQQPQHF.

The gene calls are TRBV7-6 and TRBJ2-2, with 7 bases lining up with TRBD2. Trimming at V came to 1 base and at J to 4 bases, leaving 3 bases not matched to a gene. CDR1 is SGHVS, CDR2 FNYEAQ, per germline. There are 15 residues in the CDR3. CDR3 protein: CASSLGTSGTGELFF. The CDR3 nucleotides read TGTGCCAGCAGCTTAGGGACTAGTGGCACCGGGGAGCTGTTTTTT.

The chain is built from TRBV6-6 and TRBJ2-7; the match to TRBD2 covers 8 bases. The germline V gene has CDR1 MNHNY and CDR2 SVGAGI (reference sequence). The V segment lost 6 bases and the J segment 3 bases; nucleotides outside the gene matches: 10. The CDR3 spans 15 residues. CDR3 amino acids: CASRTDRGGYYEQYF. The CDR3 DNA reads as TGTGCCAGCAGAACCGACCGGGGGGGGTACTACGAGCAGTACTTC.

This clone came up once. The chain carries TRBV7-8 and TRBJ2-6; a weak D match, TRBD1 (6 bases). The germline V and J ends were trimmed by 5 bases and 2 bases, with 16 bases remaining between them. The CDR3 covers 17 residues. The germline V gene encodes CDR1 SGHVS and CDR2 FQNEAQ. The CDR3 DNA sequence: TGTGCCAGCAGCCGTGACAGGATACTTACTGGGGCCAACGTCCTGACTTTC. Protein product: CASSRDRILTGANVLTF.

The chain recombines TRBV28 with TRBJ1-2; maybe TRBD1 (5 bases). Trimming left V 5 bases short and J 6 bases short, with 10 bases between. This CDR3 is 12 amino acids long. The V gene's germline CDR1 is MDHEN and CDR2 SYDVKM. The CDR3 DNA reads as TGTGCCAGCAGTCTTAAGACAGATGGCTACACCTTC. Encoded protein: CASSLKTDGYTF.

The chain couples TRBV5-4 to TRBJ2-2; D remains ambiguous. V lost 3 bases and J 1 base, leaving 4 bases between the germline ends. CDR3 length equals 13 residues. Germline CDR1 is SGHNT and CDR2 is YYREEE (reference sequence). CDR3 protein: CASSSWNTGELFF. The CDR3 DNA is TGTGCCAGCAGCTCGTGGAACACCGGGGAGCTGTTTTTT.

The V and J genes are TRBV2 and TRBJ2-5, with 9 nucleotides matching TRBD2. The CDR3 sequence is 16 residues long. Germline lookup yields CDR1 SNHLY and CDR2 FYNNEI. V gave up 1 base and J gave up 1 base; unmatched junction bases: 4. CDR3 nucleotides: TGTGCCAGCAGTGAAGTGGGACTAGCCCCCCAAGAGACCCAGTACTTC. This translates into CASSEVGLAPQETQYF.

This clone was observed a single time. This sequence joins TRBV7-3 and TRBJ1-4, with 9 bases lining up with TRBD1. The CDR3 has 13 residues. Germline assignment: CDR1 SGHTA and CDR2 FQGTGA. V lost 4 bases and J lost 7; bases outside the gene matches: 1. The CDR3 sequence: CASSSGQGEKLFF. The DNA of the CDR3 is TGTGCCAGCAGCTCGGGACAGGGTGAAAAACTGTTTTTT. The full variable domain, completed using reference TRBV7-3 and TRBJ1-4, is GAGVSQTPSNKVTEKGKYVELRCDPISGHTALYWYRQSLGQGPEFLIYFQGTGAADDSGLPNDRFFAVRPEGSVSTLKIQRTERGDSAVYLCASSSGQGEKLFFGSGTQLSVL.

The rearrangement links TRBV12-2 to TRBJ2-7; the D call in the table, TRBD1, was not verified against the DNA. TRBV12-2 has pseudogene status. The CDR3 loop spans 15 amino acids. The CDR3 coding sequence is TGTGCAAGTCGCTTAGGTCCCTTCGCCAGGGACGAGCAGTACTTC. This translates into CASRLGPFARDEQYF.